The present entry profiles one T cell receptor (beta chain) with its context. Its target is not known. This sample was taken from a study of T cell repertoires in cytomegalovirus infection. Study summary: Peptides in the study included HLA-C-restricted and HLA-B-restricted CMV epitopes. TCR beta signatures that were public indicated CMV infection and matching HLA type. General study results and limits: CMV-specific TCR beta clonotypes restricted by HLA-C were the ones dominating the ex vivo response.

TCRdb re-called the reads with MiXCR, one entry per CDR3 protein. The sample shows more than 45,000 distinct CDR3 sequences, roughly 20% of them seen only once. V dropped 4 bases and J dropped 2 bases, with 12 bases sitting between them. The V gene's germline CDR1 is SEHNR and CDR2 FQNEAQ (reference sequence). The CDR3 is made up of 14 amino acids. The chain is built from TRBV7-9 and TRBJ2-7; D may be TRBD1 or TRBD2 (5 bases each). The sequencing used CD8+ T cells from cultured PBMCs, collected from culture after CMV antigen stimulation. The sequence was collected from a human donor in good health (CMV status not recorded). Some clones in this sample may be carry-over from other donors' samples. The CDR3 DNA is TGTGCCAGCAGCTCCCGCCGGGACCCCTACGAGCAGTACTTC. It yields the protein CASSSRRDPYEQYF.